This T cell receptor (beta chain) was captured in a study of blood T cell repertoires in COVID-19. Original handling: Reference gene primer amplification yielded estimated nucleated cell counts. Generated by immunoSEQ multiplex PCR, the TCRdb table keeps only in-frame clones and is missing some. The V and J calls and the clone size are those of that table, but D and trimming were determined from the DNA. The sample has some 120,000 clones, around 86% seen once. CDR3 length: 16 amino acids. Deletions cut 0 bases from V and 1 base from J, with 10 bases between. Germline CDR1 LGHNA, CDR2 YNFKEQ. The sequencing input was peripheral blood. The TCR originated in a human donor in a cohort sampled during active COVID-19. J is TRBJ2-1 and V is TRBV4-2; D unresolved. CDR3 residues: CASSQDPIHSYNEQFF. The DNA for the CDR3 is TGTGCCAGCAGCCAAGATCCAATTCATTCCTACAATGAGCAGTTCTTC.